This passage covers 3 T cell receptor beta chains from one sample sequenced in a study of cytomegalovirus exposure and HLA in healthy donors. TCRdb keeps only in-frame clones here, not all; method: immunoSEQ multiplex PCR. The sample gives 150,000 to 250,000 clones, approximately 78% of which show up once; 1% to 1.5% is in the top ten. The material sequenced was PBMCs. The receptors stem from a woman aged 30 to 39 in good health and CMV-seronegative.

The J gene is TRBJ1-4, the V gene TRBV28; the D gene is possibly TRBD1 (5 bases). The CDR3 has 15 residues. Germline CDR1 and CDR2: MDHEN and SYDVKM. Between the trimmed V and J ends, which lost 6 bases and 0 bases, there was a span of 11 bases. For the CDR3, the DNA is TGTGCCAGCAGCCCGACAGACGCAACTAATGAAAAACTGTTTTTT. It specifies CASSPTDATNEKLFF.

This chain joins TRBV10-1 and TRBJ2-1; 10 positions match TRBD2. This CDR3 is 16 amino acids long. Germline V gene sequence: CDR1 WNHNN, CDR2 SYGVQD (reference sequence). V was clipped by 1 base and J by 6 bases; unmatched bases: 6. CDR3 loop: CASSEWTSGFPNEQFF. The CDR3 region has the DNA TGCGCCAGCAGTGAGTGGACTAGCGGATTTCCCAATGAGCAGTTCTTC.

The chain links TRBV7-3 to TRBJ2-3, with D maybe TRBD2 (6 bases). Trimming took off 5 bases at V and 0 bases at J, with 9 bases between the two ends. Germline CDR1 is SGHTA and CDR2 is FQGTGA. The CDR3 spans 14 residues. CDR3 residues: CASSPGTSTDTQYF. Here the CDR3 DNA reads TGTGCCAGCAGCCCTGGGACTAGCACAGATACGCAGTATTTT. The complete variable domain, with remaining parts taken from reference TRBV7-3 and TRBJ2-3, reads GAGVSQTPSNKVTEKGKYVELRCDPISGHTALYWYRQSLGQGPEFLIYFQGTGAADDSGLPNDRFFAVRPEGSVSTLKIQRTERGDSAVYLCASSPGTSTDTQYFGPGTRLTVL.